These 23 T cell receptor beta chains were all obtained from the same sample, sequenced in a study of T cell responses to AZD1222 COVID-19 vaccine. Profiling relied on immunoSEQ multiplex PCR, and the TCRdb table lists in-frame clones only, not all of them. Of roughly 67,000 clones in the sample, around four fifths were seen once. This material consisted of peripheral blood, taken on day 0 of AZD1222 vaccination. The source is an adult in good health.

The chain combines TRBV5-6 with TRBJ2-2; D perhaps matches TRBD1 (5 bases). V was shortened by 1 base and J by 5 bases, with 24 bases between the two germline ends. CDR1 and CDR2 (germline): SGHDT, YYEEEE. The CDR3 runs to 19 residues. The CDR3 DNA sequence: TGTGCCAGCAGCTTGACGTACATTTGGGGCAAGGAAGGGACCGGGGAGCTGTTTTTT. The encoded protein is CASSLTYIWGKEGTGELFF.

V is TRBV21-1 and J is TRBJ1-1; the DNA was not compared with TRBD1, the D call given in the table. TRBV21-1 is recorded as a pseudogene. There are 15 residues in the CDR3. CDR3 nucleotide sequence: TGTGCCAGCAGCCAACCACAGGGGGCTTTGACTGAAGCTTTCTTT. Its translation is CASSQPQGALTEAFF.

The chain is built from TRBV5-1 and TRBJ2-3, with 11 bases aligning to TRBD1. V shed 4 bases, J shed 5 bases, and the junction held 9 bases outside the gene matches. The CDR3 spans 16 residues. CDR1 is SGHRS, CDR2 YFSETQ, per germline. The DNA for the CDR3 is TGCGCCAGCAGCCTCGGACAGGGGGCCACCCGAGATACGCAGTATTTT. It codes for CASSLGQGATRDTQYF.

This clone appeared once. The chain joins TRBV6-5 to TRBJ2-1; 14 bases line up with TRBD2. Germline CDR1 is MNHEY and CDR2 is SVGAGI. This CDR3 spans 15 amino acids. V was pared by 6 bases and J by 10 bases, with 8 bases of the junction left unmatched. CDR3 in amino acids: CASRETSGGAEEQFF. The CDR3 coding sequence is TGTGCCAGCAGGGAGACTAGCGGGGGGGCCGAGGAGCAGTTCTTC.

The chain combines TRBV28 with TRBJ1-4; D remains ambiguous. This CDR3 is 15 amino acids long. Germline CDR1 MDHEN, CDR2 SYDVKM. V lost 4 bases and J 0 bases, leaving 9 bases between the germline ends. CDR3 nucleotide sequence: TGTGCCAGCAGTTCTTCATCCGCAACTAATGAAAAACTGTTTTTT. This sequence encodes CASSSSSATNEKLFF. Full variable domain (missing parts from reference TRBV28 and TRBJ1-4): DVKVTQSSRYLVKRTGEKVFLECVQDMDHENMFWYRQDPGLGLRLIYFSYDVKMKEKGDIPEGYSVSREKKERFSLILESASTNQTSMYLCASSSSSATNEKLFFGSGTQLSVL.

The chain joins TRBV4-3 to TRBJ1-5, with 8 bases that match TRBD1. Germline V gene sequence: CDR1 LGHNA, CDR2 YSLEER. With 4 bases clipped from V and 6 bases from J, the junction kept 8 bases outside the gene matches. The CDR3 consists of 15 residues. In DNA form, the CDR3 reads TGCGCCAGCAGCCGAGATCAGGGGGCAAGTCAGCCCCAGCATTTT. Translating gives CASSRDQGASQPQHF.

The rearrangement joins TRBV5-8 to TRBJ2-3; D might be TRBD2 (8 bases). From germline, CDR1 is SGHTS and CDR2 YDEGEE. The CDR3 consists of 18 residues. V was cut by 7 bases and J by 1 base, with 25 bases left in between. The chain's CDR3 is CASPDPIAGQIRTDTQYF. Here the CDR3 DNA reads TGTGCCAGCCCGGATCCTATAGCGGGACAGATTCGCACAGATACGCAGTATTTT.

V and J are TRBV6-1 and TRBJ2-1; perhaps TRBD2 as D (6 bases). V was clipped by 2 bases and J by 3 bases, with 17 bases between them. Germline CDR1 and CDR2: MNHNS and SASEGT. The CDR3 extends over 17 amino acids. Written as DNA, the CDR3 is TGTGCCAGCAGTGAAAGTATGGGTAGCGGTTTCTACAATGAGCAGTTCTTC. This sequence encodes CASSESMGSGFYNEQFF.

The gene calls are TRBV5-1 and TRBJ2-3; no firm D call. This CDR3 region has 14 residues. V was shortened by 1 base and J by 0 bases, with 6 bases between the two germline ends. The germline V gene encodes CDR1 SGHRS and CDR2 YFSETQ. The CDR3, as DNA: TGCGCCAGCAGCTTGACGGCTAGCACAGATACGCAGTATTTT. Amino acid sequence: CASSLTASTDTQYF.

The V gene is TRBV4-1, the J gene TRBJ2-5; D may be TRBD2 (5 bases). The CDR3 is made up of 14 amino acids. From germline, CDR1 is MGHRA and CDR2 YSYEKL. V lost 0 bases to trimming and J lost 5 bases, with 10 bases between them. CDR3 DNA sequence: TGCGCCAGCAGCCAAGAGTCGGGATATGAGACCCAGTACTTC. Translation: CASSQESGYETQYF.

CDR3 region: CASSLAILNTEAFF. CDR3 nucleotide sequence: TGTGCCAGCAGCTTAGCGATTCTGAACACTGAAGCTTTCTTT. The chain uses TRBV7-2 and TRBJ1-1; no firm D call. The CDR3 runs to 14 residues. Germline-derived CDR1 and CDR2 are SGHTA and FQGNSA. The V and J ends lost 0 bases and 0 bases respectively, with 5 bases between them.

The CDR3 region is CAWSGGYTEAFF. The CDR3 DNA reads as TGTGCCTGGAGTGGAGGGTACACTGAAGCTTTCTTT. This chain uses TRBV30 with TRBJ1-1; no reliable D call. Germline values: CDR1 GTSNPN, CDR2 SVGIG (reference sequence). The CDR3 covers 12 residues. Trimming left V 1 base short and J 3 bases short, with 6 bases between.

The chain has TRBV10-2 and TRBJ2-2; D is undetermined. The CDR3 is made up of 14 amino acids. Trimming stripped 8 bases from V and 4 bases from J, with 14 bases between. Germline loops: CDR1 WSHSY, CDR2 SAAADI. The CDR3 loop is CASGFQLSTGELFF. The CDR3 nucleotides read TGCGCCAGCGGGTTCCAATTGAGCACCGGGGAGCTGTTTTTT.

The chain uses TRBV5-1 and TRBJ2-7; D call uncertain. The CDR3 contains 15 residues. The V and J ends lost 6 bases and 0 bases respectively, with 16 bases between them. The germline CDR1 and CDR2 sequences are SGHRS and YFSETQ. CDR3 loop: CASNLVGSSSYEQYF. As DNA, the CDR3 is TGCGCCAGCAATTTAGTCGGGTCTAGCTCCTACGAGCAGTACTTC. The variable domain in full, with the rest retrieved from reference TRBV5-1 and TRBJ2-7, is KAGVTQTPRYLIKTRGQQVTLSCSPISGHRSVSWYQQTPGQGLQFLFEYFSETQRNKGNFPGRFSGRQFSNSRSEMNVSTLELGDSALYLCASNLVGSSSYEQYFGPGTRLTVT.

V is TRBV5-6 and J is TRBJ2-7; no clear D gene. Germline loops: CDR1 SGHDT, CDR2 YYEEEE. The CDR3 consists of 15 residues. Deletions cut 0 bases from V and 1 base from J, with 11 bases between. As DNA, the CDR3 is TGTGCCAGCAGCTTGGTGCCAGCCCGATCCTACGAGCAGTACTTC. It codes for CASSLVPARSYEQYF.

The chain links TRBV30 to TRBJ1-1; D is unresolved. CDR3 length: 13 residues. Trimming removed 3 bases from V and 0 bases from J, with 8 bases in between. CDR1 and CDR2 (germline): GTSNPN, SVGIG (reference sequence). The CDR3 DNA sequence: TGTGCCTGGAGGGGGATTATGAACACTGAAGCTTTCTTT. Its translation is CAWRGIMNTEAFF.

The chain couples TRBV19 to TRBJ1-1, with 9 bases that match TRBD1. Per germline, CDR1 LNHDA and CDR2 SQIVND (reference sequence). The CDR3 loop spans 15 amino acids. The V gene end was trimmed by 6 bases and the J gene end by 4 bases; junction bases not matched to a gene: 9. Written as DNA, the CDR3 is TGTGCCAGTAGGGGACAGGGAATGAAGCGCACTGAAGCTTTCTTT. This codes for CASRGQGMKRTEAFF.

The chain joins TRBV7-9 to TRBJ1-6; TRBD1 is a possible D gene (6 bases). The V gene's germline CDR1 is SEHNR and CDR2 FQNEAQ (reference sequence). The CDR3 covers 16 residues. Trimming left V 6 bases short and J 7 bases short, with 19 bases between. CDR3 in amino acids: CASSSTEGVGNSPLHF. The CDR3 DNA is TGTGCCAGCAGTTCAACCGAGGGGGTAGGGAATTCACCCCTCCACTTT.

Here the CDR3 DNA reads TGTGCCAGCCGACAAAGTGGGGAGCAGTACTTC. Its protein is CASRQSGEQYF. The chain employs TRBV12-3 or TRBV12-4 and TRBJ2-7, with D unresolved. Deletions cut 8 bases from V and 7 bases from J, with 12 bases between. There are 11 residues in the CDR3.

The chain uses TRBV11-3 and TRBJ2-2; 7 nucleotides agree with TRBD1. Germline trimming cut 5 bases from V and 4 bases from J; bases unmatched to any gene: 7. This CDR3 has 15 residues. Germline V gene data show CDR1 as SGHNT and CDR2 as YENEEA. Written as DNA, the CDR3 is TGTGCCAGCAGCCCACGACAGGGTAGCACCGGGGAGCTGTTTTTT. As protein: CASSPRQGSTGELFF. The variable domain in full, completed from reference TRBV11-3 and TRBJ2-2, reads EAGVVQSPRYKIIEKKQPVAFWCNPISGHNTLYWYLQNLGQGPELLIRYENEEAVDDSQLPKDRFSAERLKGVDSTLKIQPAELGDSAVYLCASSPRQGSTGELFFGEGSRLTVL.

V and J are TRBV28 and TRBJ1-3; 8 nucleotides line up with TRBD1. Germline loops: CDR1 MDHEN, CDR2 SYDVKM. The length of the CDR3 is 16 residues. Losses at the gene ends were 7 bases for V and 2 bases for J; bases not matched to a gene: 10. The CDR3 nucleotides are TGTGCCAGCACCCAAAGCGGACAGGGTACTGGAAACACCATATATTTT. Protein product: CASTQSGQGTGNTIYF. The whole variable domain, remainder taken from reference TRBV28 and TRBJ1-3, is DVKVTQSSRYLVKRTGEKVFLECVQDMDHENMFWYRQDPGLGLRLIYFSYDVKMKEKGDIPEGYSVSREKKERFSLILESASTNQTSMYLCASTQSGQGTGNTIYFGEGSWLTVV.

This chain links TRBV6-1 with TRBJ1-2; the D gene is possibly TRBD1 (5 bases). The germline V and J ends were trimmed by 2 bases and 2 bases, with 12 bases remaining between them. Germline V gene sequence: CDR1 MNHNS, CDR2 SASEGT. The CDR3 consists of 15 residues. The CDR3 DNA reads TGTGCCAGCAGTGAACCGGGAACAGGAAACTATGGCTACACCTTC. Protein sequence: CASSEPGTGNYGYTF.

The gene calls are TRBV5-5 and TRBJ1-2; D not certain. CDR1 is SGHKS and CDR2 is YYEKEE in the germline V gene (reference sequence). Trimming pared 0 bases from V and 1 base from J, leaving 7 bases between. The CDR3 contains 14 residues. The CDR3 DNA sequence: TGTGCCAGCAGCTTGGCGGCGGGTAACTATGGCTACACCTTC. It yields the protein CASSLAAGNYGYTF.